These 8 T cell receptor beta chains were all obtained from the same sample, sequenced in a study of T cell repertoires in aging, cancer and after chemotherapy. The template was genomic DNA from peripheral blood, not RNA. TRB rearrangements spanning V, D and J were amplified using mixed TRB-A/B primers. TCRdb redid the calling of the multiplex PCR reads with MiXCR, one entry per CDR3 protein. Of around 13,000 distinct CDR3 sequences in the sample, approximately 30% are singletons; the top ten hold roughly a tenth. Input material: blood. The receptors were sampled from a human donor with a blood cancer.

This clonotype is labeled as medium-sized. The gene calls are TRBV19 and TRBJ2-1; 11 bases agree with TRBD1. The junction had 1 base not matched to a gene; V was cut back by 3 bases and J by 6 bases. There are 14 residues in the CDR3. Germline-derived CDR1 and CDR2 are LNHDA and SQIVND (reference sequence). The CDR3, as DNA: TGTGCCAGTAGTATCGGGACAGGGGGCAATGAGCAGTTCTTC. This sequence encodes CASSIGTGGNEQFF.

Judged by abundance, this clonotype is medium-sized. The gene calls are TRBV15 and TRBJ2-5; D not resolved. Germline V gene sequence: CDR1 LNHNV, CDR2 YYDKDF (reference sequence). The V gene lost 9 bases and the J gene lost 4 bases, with 3 bases spanning the gap. The CDR3 loop spans 9 amino acids. The CDR3 bases are TGTGCCACTAGAGAGACCCAGTACTTC. Encoded protein: CATRETQYF.

This clonotype occurred once. The chain employs TRBV29-1 and TRBJ2-5, with TRBD1 identical over 10 bases. This CDR3 contains 15 residues. Germline CDR1 is SQVTM and CDR2 is ANQGSEA. The V segment lost 3 bases and the J segment 5 bases; nucleotides outside the gene matches: 9. CDR3 sequence (DNA): TGCAGCGTTGAGGGGCCCGACAGGGGGCTGGAGACCCAGTACTTC. Amino acid sequence: CSVEGPDRGLETQYF.

This clonotype ranks as medium-sized. CDR3 residues: CASSSSGTTDTQYF. The CDR3 coding sequence is TGTGCCAGTAGTTCTTCGGGGACCACAGATACGCAGTATTTT. The genes are TRBV19 and TRBJ2-3, with D perhaps assigned TRBD1 or TRBD2 (5 bases each). This CDR3 region has 14 residues. Germline CDR1 and CDR2: LNHDA and SQIVND (reference sequence). V lost 5 bases and J 2 bases, leaving 11 bases between the germline ends.

The rearrangement links TRBV6-2 or TRBV6-3 to TRBJ1-1, with D unclear. Germline lookup yields CDR1 MNHEY and CDR2 SVGEGT. CDR3 length equals 12 residues. Trimming removed 11 bases at V and 4 bases at J, with 14 bases between. The CDR3, as DNA: TGTGCCGCGGGCGAAGTTCCCACTGAAGCTTTCTTT. Translating it yields CAAGEVPTEAFF.

The chain recombines TRBV19 with TRBJ1-4, with TRBD1 matching 10 bases. Germline assignment: CDR1 LNHDA and CDR2 SQIVND (reference sequence). This CDR3 has 14 amino acids. After removal of 10 bases from V and 7 bases from J, the junction contained 9 bases not matched to a gene. The CDR3 DNA reads as TGTGCCACAGGTGACAGGGGGCGGAGTGAAAAACTGTTTTTT. Translation: CATGDRGRSEKLFF.

Worth noting for this clonotype: A much larger clone differs from this one at a single base, so this may be a read error. The chain has TRBV6-5 and TRBJ2-7; 7 nucleotides match TRBD1. Germline CDR1 and CDR2: MNHEY and SVGAGI. There are 15 residues in the CDR3. In nucleotides, the CDR3 is TGTACCAGCAGCAAGCCTGGGACAGCCAGGGGCGAGCAGTACTTC. This gives the protein CTSSKPGTARGEQYF.

The J gene is TRBJ2-1, the V gene TRBV6-2 or TRBV6-3; 8 bases map to TRBD1. The CDR3 is made up of 17 amino acids. V lost 8 bases, J lost 4 bases, and 16 bases stayed unmatched. Germline V gene sequence: CDR1 MNHEY, CDR2 SVGEGT. The CDR3 DNA is TGTGCCAGCTCTTACCTCCCCCCGGGACAGGCTTACAATGAGCAGTTCTTC. It is translated as CASSYLPPGQAYNEQFF.